A single sample is the source of the 2 T cell receptor beta chains below, sequenced in a study of T cells in Graves' hyperthyroidism and ophthalmopathy (dated by TCRdb to about 2019). The library was prepared using multiplex PCR. Sequencing was performed on an Illumina HiSeq 2000. Amplification of TCR beta CDR3 regions was carried out from RNA transcripts. The first round of RT-PCR for the TCR CDR3 was performed with the HTBI primer set and the Qiagen OneStep RT-PCR kit. TCRdb passed the public sequencing reads through fastp at Q25 and MiXCR, retaining productive beta sequences. Entries are consolidated by CDR3 protein sequence, retaining the most common genes and DNA. This sample is represented by about 350,000 distinct CDR3 sequences; more than 11% of them were singletons. The ten top clones hold roughly 24% of the sample. The sequenced sample was blood. The receptors come from a woman in her twenties or thirties with Graves' hyperthyroidism.

The V and J genes are TRBV6-2 or TRBV6-3 and TRBJ2-4, with unresolved D. V was cut by 1 base and J by 3 bases, with 4 bases left in between. The CDR3 is 13 residues long. CDR1 and CDR2 from the germline V gene are MNHEY and SVGEGT. This chain's CDR3 is CASSYWDKNIQYF. The CDR3 DNA sequence: TGTGCCAGCAGTTACTGGGACAAAAACATTCAGTACTTC.

CDR3 DNA: TGTGCCAGCAGTAACGTCCGGGACAGGGGGATGATCCTAGCCAAAAACATTCAGTACTTC. Its translation is CASSNVRDRGMILAKNIQYF. This chain uses TRBV27 with TRBJ2-4, with 11 nucleotides matching TRBD1. The CDR3 runs 20 residues. Germline V gene sequence: CDR1 MNHEY, CDR2 SMNVEV (reference sequence). Germline trimming cut 5 bases from V and 0 bases from J; bases unmatched to any gene: 15.